One and the same sample provided the 27 T cell receptor beta chains below, sequenced in a study of blood T cells in healthy people across ages. Alongside a J-beta primer mix, a sample-barcoded 5' primer served in a second PCR lasting roughly 6 to 12 cycles. MiXCR, run by TCRdb on the 5' RACE reads, gives a single entry per CDR3 protein. The table shows about 630,000 distinct CDR3 sequences, with approximately 21% occurring only once. The specimen was blood. The receptors come from a man between 65 and 79 years old in good health.

This rearrangement joins TRBV6-2 or TRBV6-3 to TRBJ2-3; no clear D gene. The germline CDR1 and CDR2 sequences are MNHEY and SVGEGT. CDR3 length equals 12 residues. V gave up 7 bases and J gave up 4 bases, with 9 bases separating them. The DNA for the CDR3 is TGTGCCAGCAACACCCCTCCAGATACGCAGTATTTT. This sequence encodes CASNTPPDTQYF.

The V call is TRBV20-1, the J call TRBJ2-3; the match to TRBD2 covers 7 bases. The CDR3 totals 14 residues. V shed 5 bases, J shed 1 base, and the junction held 6 bases outside the gene matches. The germline CDR1 and CDR2 sequences are DFQATT and SNEGSKA (reference sequence). This chain's CDR3 is CSAHSTSRTDTQYF. The CDR3 DNA reads TGCAGTGCTCACTCGACTAGCCGCACAGATACGCAGTATTTT.

This clonotype was detected a few times. The CDR3 coding sequence is TGTGCCAGCTCACCAGCCCTGACAGATACGCAGTATTTT. This translates into CASSPALTDTQYF. V gene TRBV18 combines with J gene TRBJ2-3; D not certain. The CDR3 runs 13 residues. Germline CDR1 is KGHSH and CDR2 is LQKENI. V was trimmed by 2 bases and J by 3 bases, leaving 6 bases between them.

Ten or more counts support this clonotype. One end of the junction fails to match germline, which may point to a read error. The chain has TRBV7-7 and TRBJ2-3, with a weak D call TRBD2 (6 bases). Germline CDR1 reads SSHAT; CDR2 reads FNYEAQ (reference sequence). The CDR3 totals 15 residues. In DNA, the CDR3 is TGTGCTAGCAGCCCCGGGACTCTCAGCACAGATACGCAGTATTTT. Protein product: CASSPGTLSTDTQYF.

This clonotype was found a few times. CDR3 DNA: TGTGCCAGCAGGGCAGGGGGCTGGCAGCCCCAGCATTTT. This encodes CASRAGGWQPQHF. The V call is TRBV28, the J call TRBJ1-5; the match to TRBD1 covers 8 bases. Germline lookup yields CDR1 MDHEN and CDR2 SYDVKM. J was trimmed by 7 bases and V by 6 bases; bases with no gene match: 5. The CDR3 length is 13 residues. Based on the CDR3 plus reference TRBV28 and TRBJ1-5, the full variable domain is DVKVTQSSRYLVKRTGEKVFLECVQDMDHENMFWYRQDPGLGLRLIYFSYDVKMKEKGDIPEGYSVSREKKERFSLILESASTNQTSMYLCASRAGGWQPQHFGDGTRLSIL.

This clonotype was observed a handful of times. This chain joins TRBV5-1 and TRBJ2-3, with TRBD2 matching over 10 bases. The junction had 8 bases not matched to a gene; V was cut back by 3 bases and J by 4 bases. The germline CDR1 and CDR2 sequences are SGHRS and YFSETQ. This CDR3 has 16 residues. In DNA form, the CDR3 reads TGCGCCAGCAGCTCCGTCAGCGGGAGGGCCGCAGATACGCAGTATTTT. As protein: CASSSVSGRAADTQYF.

There are a few counts of this clonotype. The chain couples TRBV5-1 to TRBJ2-3; 7 nucleotides line up with TRBD2. Germline V lookup: CDR1 SGHRS, CDR2 YFSETQ. The CDR3 is 17 amino acids. Unmatched junction bases numbered 15, after V lost 4 bases and J lost 4 bases. This chain's CDR3 is CASSRLNSGSLADTQYF. The CDR3 nucleotides read TGCGCCAGCAGCCGGTTAAATAGCGGGTCCCTGGCAGATACGCAGTATTTT.

This clonotype has a handful of counts. The rearrangement joins TRBV28 to TRBJ2-7; D might be TRBD2 (6 bases). This CDR3 has 12 amino acids. V dropped 6 bases and J dropped 6 bases, with 12 bases sitting between them. Germline CDR1 is MDHEN and CDR2 is SYDVKM. Written as DNA, the CDR3 is TGTGCCAGCAGGACGGGAGTATCCGAGCAGTACTTC. As protein: CASRTGVSEQYF.

V is TRBV12-3 or TRBV12-4 and J is TRBJ2-5, with 9 bases that match TRBD2. CDR3 length: 16 residues. The trim removed 1 base at V and 2 bases at J, leaving 5 bases unmatched. CDR3: CASSLGRTSDQETQYF. The CDR3 DNA is TGTGCCAGCAGTTTAGGTCGGACTAGCGATCAAGAGACCCAGTACTTC.

The chain is built from TRBV12-3 or TRBV12-4 and TRBJ2-7; D possibly corresponds to TRBD1 (7 bases). Trimming took 4 bases from V and 4 from J, leaving 11 bases between them. The CDR3 extends over 13 amino acids. Here the CDR3 DNA reads TGTGCCAGCAGTTACAGGGGACTTTACGAGCAGTACTTC. Amino acids: CASSYRGLYEQYF.

A single count supports this clonotype. The CDR3 sequence: CASSQIVGGFGEQFF. Written as DNA, the CDR3 is TGTGCCAGCAGCCAAATCGTTGGGGGTTTCGGTGAGCAGTTCTTC. The chain recombines TRBV14 with TRBJ2-1, with D tentatively TRBD1 or TRBD2 (5 bases each). The germline V gene has CDR1 SGHDN and CDR2 FVKESK. Between the trimmed V and J ends, which lost 2 bases and 9 bases, there was a span of 17 bases. The CDR3 sequence is 15 residues long.

This clonotype was observed many times. The chain combines TRBV27 with TRBJ1-2; tentative D call: TRBD1 (6 bases). Germline CDR1 is MNHEY and CDR2 is SMNVEV (reference sequence). With 6 bases removed from V and 4 bases from J, the gap between germline ends came to 15 bases. The CDR3 runs to 14 residues. The chain's CDR3 is CASRPRGGLYGYTF. The CDR3, as DNA: TGTGCCAGCAGGCCTCGGGGGGGCCTCTATGGCTACACCTTC.

The chain has TRBV28 and TRBJ2-5, with D possibly being TRBD1 or TRBD2 (5 bases each). The V and J ends lost 5 bases and 4 bases respectively, with 14 bases between them. In germline, CDR1 is MDHEN, CDR2 SYDVKM. This CDR3 spans 14 amino acids. This CDR3 reads CASSTPRGAETQYF. The CDR3 nucleotides read TGTGCCAGCAGTACCCCCCGGGGCGCAGAGACCCAGTACTTC.

This clonotype came up a few times. The CDR3 loop reads CASSSGTGLDTQYF. The CDR3 DNA follows: TGTGCCAGCAGTTCGGGGACAGGTCTGGATACGCAGTATTTT. The V call is TRBV5-6, the J call TRBJ2-3; 8 positions match TRBD1. The ends lost 5 bases at V and 6 bases at J; junction bases unmatched: 8. The CDR3 runs to 14 residues. CDR1 is SGHDT and CDR2 is YYEEEE in the germline V gene.

V usage is TRBV6-6 and J usage is TRBJ2-4, with D tentatively TRBD1 or TRBD2 (5 bases each). Germline CDR1 MNHNY, CDR2 SVGAGI (reference sequence). The CDR3 has 16 amino acids. Trimming stripped 10 bases from V and 1 base from J, with 20 bases between. The CDR3 loop reads CATWGALGEAKNIQYF. For the CDR3, the DNA is TGTGCCACGTGGGGCGCACTAGGGGAGGCCAAAAACATTCAGTACTTC.

In this sample, this clonotype turned up a few times. This chain connects TRBV4-1 to TRBJ2-7, with D tentatively TRBD2 (6 bases). In germline, CDR1 is MGHRA, CDR2 YSYEKL. The V end lost 1 base, the J end lost 4 bases, and 14 bases lay between the germline ends. The CDR3 spans 15 residues. The CDR3 nucleotides are TGCGCCAGCAGCCAAGGGGCCGGGAGTCTATACGAGCAGTACTTC. Amino acids: CASSQGAGSLYEQYF.

This clonotype has a handful of counts. The CDR3 bases are TGTGCCAGCAGCGTAGACGACAGCACTGGGGAGACCCAGTACTTC. Protein: CASSVDDSTGETQYF. The chain couples TRBV9 to TRBJ2-5, with D tentatively TRBD1 (5 bases). CDR1 and CDR2 (germline): SGDLS, YYNGEE. The CDR3 consists of 15 residues. With 0 bases removed from V and 5 bases from J, the gap between germline ends came to 14 bases.

Only a few counts were recorded for this clonotype. The chain couples TRBV10-3 to TRBJ2-3; 9 nucleotides match TRBD2. The CDR3 covers 15 residues. The J segment lost 6 bases and the V segment lost 3 bases, leaving 7 bases of the junction unmatched. Germline V gives CDR1 ENHRY, CDR2 SYGVKD. CDR3 amino acids: CAISEVAGDLDTQYF. The CDR3 DNA reads TGTGCCATCAGTGAAGTAGCGGGAGATCTGGATACGCAGTATTTT.

This rearrangement joins TRBV20-1 to TRBJ2-3, with TRBD2 identical over 10 bases. V was pared by 3 bases and J by 5 bases, with 17 bases of the junction left unmatched. The CDR3 is made up of 18 amino acids. Per the germline V gene, CDR1 is DFQATT and CDR2 is SNEGSKA (reference sequence). DNA for the CDR3: TGCAGTGCTAGGGGAGGACTAGCGGAAGGCTATGGGAAAGATACGCAGTATTTT. Encoded protein: CSARGGLAEGYGKDTQYF.

This clonotype was seen a handful of times. The J gene is TRBJ2-5, the V gene TRBV9; 9 bases are a match to TRBD2. The J call is in doubt because the DNA end fits TRBJ2-1 better. Per germline, CDR1 SGDLS and CDR2 YYNGEE. This CDR3 has 18 amino acids. CDR3 nucleotide sequence: TGTGCCAGCAGCGTAGAGTGGGGGTACGGGACTAGCAACCATGAGCAGTTCTTC. It is translated as CASSVEWGYGTSNHEQFF.

This clonotype was seen a handful of times. The rearrangement joins TRBV12-3 or TRBV12-4 to TRBJ2-5; D not certain. This CDR3 contains 15 residues. Trimming stripped 4 bases from V and 3 bases from J, with 15 bases between. The CDR3 spells CASSSMPGPKETQYF. Written as DNA, the CDR3 is TGTGCCAGCAGTTCCATGCCGGGTCCTAAAGAGACCCAGTACTTC.

This clonotype was recorded once. The chain joins TRBV29-1 to TRBJ1-3; the match to TRBD1 covers 9 bases. Germline V gene lookup returns CDR1 SQVTM and CDR2 ANQGSEA. The CDR3 runs to 14 residues. Germline trimming cut 5 bases from V and 4 bases from J; bases unmatched to any gene: 6. This chain's CDR3 is CSVITGTGGNTIYF. As DNA, the CDR3 is TGCAGCGTTATAACCGGGACAGGGGGAAACACCATATATTTT.

This chain joins TRBV3-1 and TRBJ1-2; D is possibly TRBD1 (6 bases). V lost 2 bases and J lost 4, with 11 bases in between. CDR1 and CDR2 from the germline V gene are LGHDT and YNNKEL (reference sequence). This CDR3 contains 14 residues. The CDR3 loop is CASSQQTGSYGYTF. The CDR3 bases are TGTGCCAGCAGCCAACAAACAGGGAGCTATGGCTACACCTTC. Combining the CDR3 with reference TRBV3-1 and TRBJ1-2 gives the whole variable domain DTAVSQTPKYLVTQMGNDKSIKCEQNLGHDTMYWYKQDSKKFLKIMFSYNNKELIINETVPNRFSPKSPDKAHLNLHINSLELGDSAVYFCASSQQTGSYGYTFGSGTRLTVV.

This clonotype was seen a few times. V usage is TRBV4-2 and J usage is TRBJ2-5; 10 bases are shared with TRBD2. There are 18 residues in the CDR3. Germline V gene lookup returns CDR1 LGHNA and CDR2 YNFKEQ. V gave up 0 bases and J gave up 3 bases; unmatched junction bases: 10. CDR3 sequence reads: CASSQDLAGGEREETQYF. The DNA for the CDR3 is TGTGCCAGCAGCCAAGATTTAGCGGGAGGCGAAAGAGAAGAGACCCAGTACTTC.

This chain uses TRBV4-1 with TRBJ2-5; D is undetermined. CDR1 and CDR2 (germline): MGHRA, YSYEKL. This CDR3 spans 14 amino acids. V shed 1 base and J shed 5 bases, with 11 bases lying between them. CDR3 in amino acids: CASSQAGVGETQYF. In nucleotides, the CDR3 is TGCGCCAGCAGCCAAGCCGGAGTTGGTGAGACCCAGTACTTC.

This clonotype was recorded only once. The chain carries TRBV11-2 and TRBJ2-5; D not resolved. The CDR3 loop spans 15 amino acids. Looked up from germline, CDR1 is SGHAT and CDR2 is FQNNGV. V dropped 2 bases and J dropped 0 bases, with 10 bases sitting between them. CDR3 in DNA: TGTGCCAGCAGCTTAAGCGACGGAGACCAAGAGACCCAGTACTTC. Protein sequence: CASSLSDGDQETQYF.

This chain links TRBV24-1 with TRBJ2-3; D is ambiguous. The V and J ends lost 1 base and 2 bases respectively, with 9 bases between them. The length of the CDR3 is 15 residues. The germline V gene encodes CDR1 KGHDR and CDR2 SFDVKD. Written as DNA, the CDR3 is TGTGCCACCAGTGATTTTGGCCAGACCACAGATACGCAGTATTTT. This encodes CATSDFGQTTDTQYF.